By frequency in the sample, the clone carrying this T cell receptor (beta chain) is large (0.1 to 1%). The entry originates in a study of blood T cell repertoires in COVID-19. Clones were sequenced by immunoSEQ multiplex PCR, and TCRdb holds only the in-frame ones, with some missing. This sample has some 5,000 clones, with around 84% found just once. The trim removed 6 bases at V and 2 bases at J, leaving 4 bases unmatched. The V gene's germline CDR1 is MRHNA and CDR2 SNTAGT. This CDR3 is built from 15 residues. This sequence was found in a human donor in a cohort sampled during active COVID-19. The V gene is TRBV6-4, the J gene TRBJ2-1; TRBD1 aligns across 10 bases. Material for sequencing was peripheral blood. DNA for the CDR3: TGTGCCAGCAGCCCGGGACAGGGGACCTACAATGAGCAGTTCTTC. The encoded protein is CASSPGQGTYNEQFF.